This T cell receptor beta chain was sequenced for a study of blood T cells in healthy people across ages. For the second PCR, which ran for 7 to 11 cycles, a sample-barcoded 5' primer and a J-beta primer mix were used. Every sample returned 3 million or more CDR3-containing paired-end reads. MiXCR, applied by TCRdb to the 5' RACE reads, yields one record per CDR3 protein. The table shows around 900,000 distinct CDR3 sequences, with around 28% occurring only once. Those donating, healthy Caucasian individuals from Russia, were aged about 6 to 100. Drawing of peripheral blood yielded 8.5 to 10 milliliters from each donor. Researchers report isolating at least 6 million PBMCs per sample. With respect to this clonotype: A much larger clone differs from this one at a single base, so this may be a read error.

CDR1 is MNHEY, CDR2 SMNVEV, per germline (reference sequence). The CDR3 contains 16 residues. J is TRBJ2-5 and V is TRBV27, with 8 bases fitting TRBD1. The end of the DNA fits TRBJ2-7 better, so the J call may be wrong. Sample: blood. The clonotype originates from a woman of 80 years or more in good health. DNA of the CDR3: TGTGCCAGCAGTCTTACTATAGGACAGGGCACCCACGAGCAGTACTTC. Protein: CASSLTIGQGTHEQYF.